These 2 T cell receptor beta chains came from one sample sequenced in a study of spatial heterogeneity in lung cancer. TCRdb ran MiXCR on the 5' RACE reads and lists one entry per CDR3 protein. The repertoire holds around 2,500 distinct CDR3 sequences, with roughly 5.8% as singletons. These receptors have no identified antigens. Regarding the study as a whole: Tumors with more nonsynonymous mutations had more expanded intratumoral alpha and beta TCRs.

Time point defined: sample taken at primary tumor resection. The sequences come from lung tumor tissue, collected at surgery. The receptors stem from a male donor with early-stage non-small cell lung cancer.

In its sample, this clonotype ranks as medium-sized (0.01 to 0.1%). The size of this beta chain means little, since it is a stray read in a library made for alpha chains. The gene calls are TRBV11-2 and TRBJ2-1; possible D gene TRBD2, 6 bases. CDR3 length equals 13 residues. Trimming stripped 4 bases from V and 5 bases from J, with 9 bases between. Germline loops: CDR1 SGHAT, CDR2 FQNNGV. The CDR3 coding sequence is TGTGCCAGCAGCTCCGGACTAAACAATGAGCAGTTCTTC. Amino acid sequence: CASSSGLNNEQFF.

There are a few counts of this clonotype. This beta chain slipped into a library made for alpha chains as a stray read, so its size is not meaningful. The V call is TRBV29-1, the J call TRBJ2-1; D might be TRBD1 (5 bases). The CDR3 is made up of 12 amino acids. Trimming removed 6 bases from V and 6 bases from J, with 12 bases in between. CDR1 and CDR2 (germline): SQVTM, ANQGSEA. The chain's CDR3 is CSVLGEGNEQFF. CDR3 in DNA: TGCAGCGTGCTAGGGGAAGGCAATGAGCAGTTCTTC.